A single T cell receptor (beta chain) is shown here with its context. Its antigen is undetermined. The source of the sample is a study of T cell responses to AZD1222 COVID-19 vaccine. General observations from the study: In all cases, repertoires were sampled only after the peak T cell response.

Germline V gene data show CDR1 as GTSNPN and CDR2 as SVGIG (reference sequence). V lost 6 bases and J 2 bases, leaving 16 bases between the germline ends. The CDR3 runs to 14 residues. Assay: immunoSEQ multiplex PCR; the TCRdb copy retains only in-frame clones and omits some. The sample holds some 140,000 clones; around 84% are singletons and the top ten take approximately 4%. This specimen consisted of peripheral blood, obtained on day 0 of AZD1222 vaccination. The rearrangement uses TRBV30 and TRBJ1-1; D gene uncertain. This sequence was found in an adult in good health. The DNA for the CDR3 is TGTGCCTGCATCAGGCGGGATCTCAACACTGAAGCTTTCTTT. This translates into CACIRRDLNTEAFF.